These 20 T cell receptor beta chains came from one sample sequenced in a study of blood T cell repertoires in COVID-19 (dated by TCRdb to 2020 to 2021). The library relied on the immunoSEQ multiplex PCR assay. TCRdb retrieved this table from immuneACCESS and kept in-frame rearrangements only. Not all clones are present; in checked studies, unresolved V genes account for under half, and no reason is known for the remainder. The sample data list almost 500,000 clones, and around 85% of these were observed just once. The ten largest clones capture approximately 8% of the sample. The sample comprised PBMCs or T cells enriched from blood (not recorded which). The source of these receptors is a woman aged 55-69 years who had recovered from COVID-19.

The chain employs TRBV29-1 and TRBJ1-5; a weak D match, TRBD1 (6 bases). The CDR3 loop spans 16 amino acids. The ends were cut back, 3 bases at V and 0 bases at J, with 15 bases in the middle. Germline assignment: CDR1 SQVTM and CDR2 ANQGSEA. CDR3 amino acids: CSVDWDILYSNQPQHF. The CDR3 region has the DNA TGCAGCGTTGATTGGGACATCTTATATAGCAATCAGCCCCAGCATTTT. The whole variable domain, filled in from reference TRBV29-1 and TRBJ1-5, reads SAVISQKPSRDICQRGTSLTIQCQVDSQVTMMFWYRQQPGQSLTLIATANQGSEATYESGFVIDKFPISRPNLTFSTLTVSNMSPEDSSIYLCSVDWDILYSNQPQHFGDGTRLSIL.

The J gene is TRBJ2-3, the V gene TRBV6-4, with 8 bases fitting TRBD1. After removal of 7 bases from V and 6 bases from J, the junction contained 12 bases not matched to a gene. The CDR3 is 15 amino acids. Germline loops: CDR1 MRHNA, CDR2 SNTAGT. The DNA of the CDR3 is TGTGCCAGCAAGATCCGGGACAGGCCTAGCGATACGCAGTATTTT. This sequence encodes CASKIRDRPSDTQYF.

V gene TRBV7-9 combines with J gene TRBJ2-7; D might be TRBD1 (5 bases). The CDR3 totals 15 residues. CDR1 and CDR2 from the germline V gene are SEHNR and FQNEAQ (reference sequence). V shed 2 bases and J shed 5 bases, with 16 bases lying between them. The CDR3 is CASSLSPLGPDEQYF. CDR3 nucleotide sequence: TGTGCCAGCAGCTTATCACCACTGGGGCCCGACGAGCAGTACTTC.

The chain combines TRBV2 with TRBJ1-1; 8 nucleotides agree with TRBD1. The CDR3 spans 14 residues. CDR1 is SNHLY and CDR2 is FYNNEI in the germline V gene. Trimming at V came to 6 bases and at J to 1 base, leaving 4 bases not matched to a gene. CDR3: CASSPTGANTEAFF. For the CDR3, the DNA is TGTGCCAGCAGCCCGACAGGGGCGAACACTGAAGCTTTCTTT.

The chain uses TRBV10-1 and TRBJ2-4, with 10 bases identical to TRBD1. Germline trimming cut 5 bases from V and 6 bases from J; bases unmatched to any gene: 4. This CDR3 is 14 amino acids long. In germline, CDR1 is WNHNN, CDR2 SYGVQD (reference sequence). The CDR3 coding sequence is TGCGCCAGCAGTCCCGGACAGGGGGGAAACATTCAGTACTTC. As protein: CASSPGQGGNIQYF.

Concerning this clone itself: The identical CDR3 is also encoded by other nucleotide sequences in the sample. This chain joins TRBV6-5 and TRBJ2-7; 10 bases map to TRBD1. Germline V gene sequence: CDR1 MNHEY, CDR2 SVGAGI. The CDR3 contains 15 residues. V trimming: 0 bases; J trimming: 3 bases; junction bases outside the gene matches: 2. CDR3 in DNA: TGTGCCAGCAGTTACTCTGGACAGGGGGTCTACGAGCAGTACTTC. Amino acids: CASSYSGQGVYEQYF.

This chain connects TRBV5-1 to TRBJ2-5; 9 bases agree with TRBD1. The V gene end was trimmed by 1 base and the J gene end by 1 base; junction bases not matched to a gene: 11. In germline, CDR1 is SGHRS, CDR2 YFSETQ. This CDR3 contains 18 residues. CDR3 protein: CASSLIPGTGMSQETQYF. For the CDR3, the DNA is TGCGCCAGCAGCTTGATCCCCGGGACAGGGATGAGCCAAGAGACCCAGTACTTC.

This chain connects TRBV11-2 to TRBJ2-1; weak D call: TRBD1 (7 bases). Germline V gene lookup returns CDR1 SGHAT and CDR2 FQNNGV. The ends were cut back, 4 bases at V and 6 bases at J, with 22 bases in the middle. There are 17 residues in the CDR3. CDR3 protein: CASSSRGTVRLINEQFF. CDR3 nucleotides: TGTGCCAGCAGCTCCCGGGGGACAGTCCGGTTGATCAATGAGCAGTTCTTC.

The gene calls are TRBV27 and TRBJ1-6, with a possible D match to TRBD1 (6 bases). Germline loops: CDR1 MNHEY, CDR2 SMNVEV (reference sequence). This CDR3 comprises 16 residues. V lost 6 bases and J lost 5, with 17 bases in between. This CDR3 is CASRPGTNLNNSPLHF. The DNA for the CDR3 is TGTGCCAGCAGGCCCGGGACAAACCTTAATAATTCACCCCTCCACTTT.

V gene TRBV27 combines with J gene TRBJ1-4; TRBD1 matches 7 bases. Germline CDR1 reads MNHEY; CDR2 reads SMNVEV (reference sequence). Trimming at V came to 4 bases and at J to 4 bases, leaving 6 bases not matched to a gene. This CDR3 is 15 amino acids long. The CDR3 region has the DNA TGTGCCAGCAGTTGGGGACAGAACATTAATGAAAAACTGTTTTTT. Translated: CASSWGQNINEKLFF.

As for this clone: Other nucleotide sequences from this sample produce the same CDR3. The J gene is TRBJ1-4, the V gene TRBV18; 11 bases are a match to TRBD1. Germline-derived CDR1 and CDR2 are KGHSH and LQKENI. V was pared by 5 bases and J by 6 bases, with 2 bases of the junction left unmatched. This CDR3 contains 14 residues. CDR3 in DNA: TGTGCCAGCTCAGGACAGGGGGCAGATGAAAAACTGTTTTTT. It specifies CASSGQGADEKLFF.

This clone was found once. The rearrangement uses TRBV24-1 and TRBJ1-2; 9 bases line up with TRBD1. The V gene's germline CDR1 is KGHDR and CDR2 SFDVKD. Trimming at V came to 3 bases and at J to 8 bases, leaving 6 bases not matched to a gene. The CDR3 runs to 14 residues. CDR3 residues: CATSDPGTGSGYTF. The CDR3 coding sequence is TGTGCCACCAGTGATCCCGGGACAGGGTCCGGCTACACCTTC.

The rearrangement links TRBV7-9 to TRBJ1-2, with 8 nucleotides matching TRBD1. The CDR3 totals 16 residues. V was pared by 7 bases and J by 3 bases, with 13 bases of the junction left unmatched. CDR1 and CDR2 (germline): SEHNR, FQNEAQ (reference sequence). As DNA, the CDR3 is TGTGCCAGCACCACAACCTTCTACAGGGGGGACTATGGCTACACCTTC. As protein: CASTTTFYRGDYGYTF.

The chain combines TRBV5-1 with TRBJ2-3, with 8 bases aligning to TRBD1. Trimming took 4 bases from V and 2 from J; bases not matched to a gene: 6. CDR1 and CDR2 from the germline V gene are SGHRS and YFSETQ. The CDR3 consists of 15 residues. As DNA, the CDR3 is TGCGCCAGCAGCGCCCAGGGGGCACTCACAGATACGCAGTATTTT. It yields the protein CASSAQGALTDTQYF.

The rearrangement joins TRBV10-3 to TRBJ2-1, with 10 bases matching TRBD1. The CDR3 covers 14 residues. Germline V gene lookup returns CDR1 ENHRY and CDR2 SYGVKD. V gave up 5 bases and J gave up 5 bases; unmatched junction bases: 3. The CDR3 loop is CAISTGTGDNEQFF. Written as DNA, the CDR3 is TGTGCCATCAGTACCGGGACAGGGGACAATGAGCAGTTCTTC.

The chain is built from TRBV7-9 and TRBJ2-6; D is unresolved. The V end lost 3 bases, the J end lost 0 bases, and 12 bases lay between the germline ends. Germline-derived CDR1 and CDR2 are SEHNR and FQNEAQ (reference sequence). The CDR3 totals 17 residues. CDR3 loop: CASSFSADSSGANVLTF. Here the CDR3 DNA reads TGTGCCAGCAGCTTCTCGGCGGATAGCTCTGGGGCCAACGTCCTGACTTTC.

J is TRBJ2-1 and V is TRBV7-8, with 7 nucleotides matching TRBD1. This CDR3 is 17 amino acids long. V trimming: 2 bases; J trimming: 7 bases; junction bases outside the gene matches: 14. Per germline, CDR1 SGHVS and CDR2 FQNEAQ. CDR3 region: CASSLQGVKVIRNEQFF. The CDR3 DNA is TGTGCCAGCAGCTTACAGGGGGTCAAGGTAATCCGTAATGAGCAGTTCTTC.

The gene calls are TRBV21-1 and TRBJ2-7; the D segment call TRBD1 is taken from the table without a DNA check. TRBV21-1 is a pseudogene. The CDR3 sequence is 18 residues long. Here the CDR3 reads CASSKVGQGVRWSYEQYV. In DNA, the CDR3 is TGTGCCAGCAGCAAAGTGGGACAGGGGGTCCGATGGTCCTACGAGCAGTACGTC.

The V and J genes are TRBV2 and TRBJ2-7, with unresolved D. The germline gives CDR1 SNHLY, CDR2 FYNNEI. Trimming stripped 3 bases from V and 3 bases from J, with 3 bases between. The CDR3 runs 11 residues. CDR3 loop: CASSDYYEQYV. The CDR3 DNA is TGTGCCAGCAGTGACTACTACGAGCAGTACGTC.

The rearrangement links TRBV3-1 (or the pseudogene TRBV3-2) to TRBJ2-7; the match to TRBD1 covers 10 bases. Trimming took 4 bases from V and 2 from J; bases not matched to a gene: 5. The CDR3 runs 15 residues. The germline V gene encodes CDR1 LGHDT and CDR2 YNNKEL (reference sequence). DNA for the CDR3: TGTGCCAGCAGCCTCGCCGGGACAGGGGCCTACGAGCAGTACTTC. Its translation: CASSLAGTGAYEQYF.